This entry features one T cell receptor beta chain sequence. One end of the junction varies from germline; a read error may be responsible. Including the terminal cysteine and phenylalanine, the CDR3 comprises 14 residues. Just CDR3 DNA is preserved here, 42 bases in frame from base 1. Via the germline V gene, CDR1 is SGHRS and CDR2 YFSETQ. These data are taken from a study of graft-versus-host responses after intestinal transplantation listed by TCRdb under 2021. Background for the entire study: The transplants that recipients received were multivisceral, liver-intestinal, or isolated intestinal. Graft-versus-host and host-versus-graft alloreactive T cell clones were tracked in the graft, circulation and bone marrow after intestinal transplantation using bulk TCR-beta CDR3 sequencing. Anti-thymocyte globulin induction was given to all recipients, followed by maintenance tacrolimus and steroids for approximately three years. Alloreactive clones were identified by sequencing pre-transplant mixed lymphocyte reaction products and comparing these products with unstimulated pre-transplant donor and recipient T cells. A peak of at least 4% donor T cells among recipient peripheral blood mononuclear cells was the definition used for donor T cell macrochimerism. Rather than going through the commercial service, samples from three later patients were sequenced in-house on an Illumina MiSeq and processed with MiXCR. The cohort enrolled about two dozen intestinal transplant recipients including one retransplant, and 3 patients lacking pretransplant specimens were excluded. Overall study results and their limits: In the allografts of patients with donor T cell macrochimerism, GvH to HvG T cell clonal ratios were high. The relatively low number and heterogeneity of intestinal transplant patients limited the conclusions. Early after transplant, peak levels of circulating GvH clones were associated with declines in HvG clones. GvH clones were found in recipient bone marrow, and some of the GvH clones appeared earlier in ileal mucosa or blood, which is consistent with an intestinal mucosal origin.

In light of the paper, this sample's time point label describes: cells obtained before transplantation from donor or recipient. In mixed lymphocyte reactions, roughly 200,000 CFSE-labeled pre-transplant responders were plated with roughly 200,000 irradiated violet-dye-labeled stimulators and cultured for five to seven days. After the mixed lymphocyte reaction, proliferating CD3+CD4+CFSE-low and CD3+CD8+CFSE-low responder cells were FACS-sorted on a BD Influx sorter. Receptor amplification or capture employed the immunoSEQ multiplex PCR assay. For most patients, genomic DNA was isolated with the Qiagen DNeasy Blood and Tissue Kit and shipped frozen to Adaptive Biotechnologies for TCR sequencing. For most patients, genomic DNA was subjected to high-throughput TCR-beta CDR3 sequencing by Adaptive Biotechnologies. Per the authors' processing: Adaptive's ImmunoSEQ software was the source of the TCR sequencing data for 15 to 20 patients, while three other patients were processed with MiXCR and VDJtools. To correct CD4 versus CD8 sorting errors, any sequence found in both subsets at a frequency ratio below 5:1 was removed. CDR3 nucleotide sequences shared between donor and recipient were removed because their origin could not be assigned. To be classed as alloreactive, a clone needed at least 2-fold expansion over unstimulated cells and a minimum CFSE-low frequency of 0.002% (template counts) or 0.001% (read counts). A clone was considered mappable if detected in the sequenced pre-transplant spleen, lymph node, or MLR CFSE-low populations of the donor or recipient. Cumulative frequency of alloreactive clones was calculated as a percentage of all sequences weighted by copy number. TCRdb's version of the immuneACCESS table is confined to in-frame rearrangements and falls short of the full clone set. An unresolved V gene accounts for under half of the shortfall where checked; the remainder is of unknown origin. That table gives V, J and clone size, and the DNA gave D and trimming. The sample data list under 20,000 clones, and roughly a third of these were observed just once. The biggest ten clones account for around 3.6% of the sample.

This TCR was recovered from a human patient who received an intestinal transplant. The rearrangement combines TRBV5-1 with TRBJ1-1; the D gene remains uncertain. Source: alloreactive CD4+ T cells from a mixed lymphocyte reaction culture, taken before intestinal transplant. The cell subset or site label, as the study defines it: CFSE-low proliferating T cells sorted from roughly six-day pre-transplant mixed lymphocyte reaction (GvH or HvG direction). The bases read TGTGCCAGCAGCTTGGATCAGCGGTGGATTGAAGCTTTCTTT. Translated, it gives CASSLDQRWIEAFF.